This T cell receptor beta chain was obtained from a study of T cell responses to AZD1222 COVID-19 vaccine. CDR1 LGHNA and CDR2 YNFKEQ come from the germline V gene. The CDR3 spans 15 residues. Trimming took 0 bases from V and 2 from J, leaving 9 bases between them. As for this clone: As yet, its antigen is unknown.

Study conclusions and caveats: It should be noted that donors were predominantly white British and more often female, and clonal diversity was possibly underestimated.

TCRdb keeps only in-frame clones here, not all; method: immunoSEQ multiplex PCR. The sample shows roughly 200,000 clones, about 92% of them seen only once. Sequenced here: peripheral blood, sampled on day 0 of MenACWY control vaccination. V gene TRBV4-2 combines with J gene TRBJ2-3; D not resolved. This TCR was recovered from an adult in good health. The CDR3 DNA follows: TGTGCCAGCAGCCAAGATCTAGGTTACACAGATACGCAGTATTTT. Translating gives CASSQDLGYTDTQYF.